The text below deals with one TCR beta chain. The antigen remains unidentified. Control samples came 1 year after myeloablative marrow transplants with methotrexate plus calcineurin inhibitor. The method was immunoSEQ multiplex PCR; TCRdb's version includes in-frame clones alone and lacks a portion of them. This sample yields about 15,000 clones, of which more than 70% are seen a single time; around 5% belongs to the top ten. This specimen belongs to a study of T cells after posttransplantation cyclophosphamide. Study-level findings and limits: TRB clonality was highly associated with recipient CMV seropositivity and reactivation. TRB overlap between skin or GI tissue T cells and blood was limited. Later post-transplant blood repertoires were often dominated by donor CD8+ memory clones.

The sequence derives from a male patient in his late teens or twenties who received an allogeneic stem cell transplant from a related donor, was CMV-positive, and had no GVHD. These T cells may partly come from the graft donor. The sequencing used PBMCs, collected more than 350 days after allogeneic stem cell transplant with calcineurin inhibitor and methotrexate.

DNA of the CDR3: TGTGCCTGGAGCCAAAACAGTTACACTGAAGCTTTCTTT. Protein: CAWSQNSYTEAFF. J is TRBJ1-1 and V is TRBV30; D gene ambiguous. The CDR3 sequence is 13 residues long. Trimming left V 3 bases short and J 3 bases short, with 11 bases between. Germline assignment: CDR1 GTSNPN and CDR2 SVGIG (reference sequence).